Listed here are 9 T cell receptor beta chains from one sample, sequenced in a study of CD8+ T cells in alopecia areata. Reverse transcribed after extraction, RNA yielded cDNA as the sequencing template. Clones were sequenced by immunoSEQ multiplex PCR, and TCRdb holds only the in-frame ones, with some missing. The sample lists some 100,000 clones, roughly 50% seen once, with around 30% in the top ten. Treatment here: oral pan-JAK inhibitor, 5-10 mg twice daily. The source was CD8+ T cells sorted from blood, collected at week 4, from a patient treated with tofacitinib. The receptors come from a human donor with alopecia areata.

The chain has TRBV18 and TRBJ2-5; 8 bases line up with TRBD2. Per the germline V gene, CDR1 is KGHSH and CDR2 is LQKENI. Losses at the gene ends were 2 bases for V and 5 bases for J; bases not matched to a gene: 13. The CDR3 has 17 amino acids. This CDR3 is CASSPSIGGDPSETQYF. DNA for the CDR3: TGTGCCAGCTCACCAAGTATCGGGGGGGACCCGAGTGAGACCCAGTACTTC.

The V gene is TRBV11-3, the J gene TRBJ2-7, with D possibly being TRBD1 (6 bases). Germline V CDR1 and CDR2: SGHNT, YENEEA. CDR3 length equals 14 residues. The ends were cut back, 4 bases at V and 7 bases at J, with 17 bases in the middle. CDR3: CASSSSGHPVEQYF. CDR3 bases: TGTGCCAGCAGCTCATCGGGACACCCAGTTGAGCAGTACTTC.

The chain joins TRBV28 to TRBJ2-7; D not certain. The V gene's germline CDR1 is MDHEN and CDR2 SYDVKM. With 7 bases removed from V and 2 bases from J, the gap between germline ends came to 15 bases. The CDR3 loop spans 14 amino acids. The CDR3, as DNA: TGTGCCAGCACACCAAAGGAAGACCCCTACGAGCAGTACTTC. This translates into CASTPKEDPYEQYF.

The chain recombines TRBV18 with TRBJ2-7; 10 bases line up with TRBD1. Germline CDR1 is KGHSH and CDR2 is LQKENI. The V segment lost 8 bases and the J segment 2 bases; nucleotides outside the gene matches: 6. This CDR3 comprises 14 residues. CDR3 amino acids: CASSFGTGAYEQYF. DNA of the CDR3: TGTGCCAGCAGCTTCGGGACAGGGGCCTACGAGCAGTACTTC.

This clone was seen at least ten times. CDR3 residues: CSTDREGNGYTF. The CDR3, as DNA: TGCAGCACGGACAGGGAGGGTAATGGCTACACCTTC. The chain employs TRBV29-1 and TRBJ1-2; 8 bases agree with TRBD1. Germline V gene lookup returns CDR1 SQVTM and CDR2 ANQGSEA. The CDR3 consists of 12 residues. V dropped 8 bases and J dropped 6; count of bases not matched to a gene: 8. The full variable domain, with the rest looked up from reference TRBV29-1 and TRBJ1-2, is SAVISQKPSRDICQRGTSLTIQCQVDSQVTMMFWYRQQPGQSLTLIATANQGSEATYESGFVIDKFPISRPNLTFSTLTVSNMSPEDSSIYLCSTDREGNGYTFGSGTRLTVV.

This clone was observed a few times. The V and J genes are TRBV20-1 and TRBJ2-7; 7 bases agree with TRBD1. Germline lookup yields CDR1 DFQATT and CDR2 SNEGSKA (reference sequence). This CDR3 comprises 11 residues. Here the CDR3 reads CTGTDGYEQYF. The CDR3 nucleotides read TGCACCGGGACAGATGGGTACGAGCAGTACTTC.

The V gene is TRBV5-6, the J gene TRBJ2-7; a weak D match, TRBD2 (5 bases). Germline V gives CDR1 SGHDT, CDR2 YYEEEE. V was trimmed by 0 bases and J by 0 bases, leaving 10 bases between them. CDR3 length equals 15 residues. The CDR3 DNA follows: TGTGCCAGCAGCTTGGAAAGGGAGAGCTCCTACGAGCAGTACTTC. Protein: CASSLERESSYEQYF.

The rearrangement links TRBV11-1 to TRBJ1-2; 7 bases are shared with TRBD1. The germline V gene has CDR1 SGHAT and CDR2 FQDESV (reference sequence). V trimming: 5 bases; J trimming: 8 bases; junction bases outside the gene matches: 14. CDR3 size: 15 residues. As DNA, the CDR3 is TGTGCCAGCAGCGAGGGACAGTTCCTTACTGGCGGCTACACCTTC. It encodes CASSEGQFLTGGYTF. The whole variable domain, filled in from reference TRBV11-1 and TRBJ1-2, reads EAEVAQSPRYKITEKSQAVAFWCDPISGHATLYWYRQILGQGPELLVQFQDESVVDDSQLPKDRFSAERLKGVDSTLKIQPAELGDSAMYLCASSEGQFLTGGYTFGSGTRLTVV.

J is TRBJ2-7 and V is TRBV5-1, with D unclear. Germline CDR1 and CDR2: SGHRS and YFSETQ. The V and J ends lost 0 bases and 6 bases respectively, with 7 bases between them. This CDR3 region has 12 residues. CDR3 sequence: CASSLGPSEQYF. As DNA, the CDR3 is TGCGCCAGCAGCTTGGGGCCGTCCGAGCAGTACTTC.